What follows are 19 T cell receptor beta chains derived from one specimen sequenced in a study of shared clonotypes between healthy human individuals. Data came from immunoSEQ multiplex PCR; TCRdb stores just in-frame clones and leaves some out. Of roughly 2 million clones detected, approximately 95% appear once; the ten largest clones hold 0.1% to 0.15%. The sequencing sample was made of naive CD4+ T cells sorted from blood. Subset in this sample: CD45RA+ positively selected. All receptors derive from a man between 18 and 35 years old in good health.

The V gene is TRBV7-2, the J gene TRBJ2-7; a possible D gene is TRBD1 (5 bases). The CDR3 is made up of 18 amino acids. The V end lost 1 base, the J end lost 3 bases, and 22 bases lay between the germline ends. Germline V gene sequence: CDR1 SGHTA, CDR2 FQGNSA. CDR3 in amino acids: CASSLVSMGWGSLYEQYF. CDR3 coding DNA: TGTGCCAGCAGCTTAGTTTCGATGGGCTGGGGCTCACTCTACGAGCAGTACTTC.

This chain links TRBV4-1 with TRBJ2-7; 12 nucleotides line up with TRBD2. The CDR3 loop spans 17 amino acids. Looked up from germline, CDR1 is MGHRA and CDR2 is YSYEKL. With 0 bases clipped from V and 6 bases from J, the junction kept 9 bases outside the gene matches. CDR3 bases: TGCGCCAGCAGCCAAGACCCTAGCGGGGGGGCTACACGCGAGCAGTACTTC. Protein product: CASSQDPSGGATREQYF.

The chain carries TRBV18 and TRBJ2-2; 9 nucleotides agree with TRBD2. Per germline, CDR1 KGHSH and CDR2 LQKENI. The trim removed 9 bases at V and 6 bases at J, leaving 11 bases unmatched. The CDR3 totals 15 residues. CDR3 in DNA: TGTGCCAGTCTCGAGACTAGCGGATTACCCGGGGAGCTGTTTTTT. Amino acids: CASLETSGLPGELFF.

This sequence joins TRBV13 and TRBJ1-6; D might be TRBD1 (5 bases). The CDR3 extends over 14 amino acids. Trimming removed 3 bases at V and 7 bases at J, with 10 bases between. Germline V CDR1 and CDR2: PRHDT, FYEKMQ (reference sequence). The CDR3 loop reads CASSLGQQNSPLHF. CDR3 in DNA: TGTGCCAGCAGCTTGGGGCAGCAGAATTCACCCCTCCACTTT.

Regarding this clone: The same CDR3 also results from other DNA sequences found in this sample. CDR3 amino acids: CAWSVVGELFF. CDR3 DNA: TGTGCCTGGAGTGTTGTCGGGGAGCTGTTTTTT. V usage is TRBV30 and J usage is TRBJ2-2; no firm D call. V lost 0 bases, J lost 7 bases, and 3 bases lay in between. Germline V gives CDR1 GTSNPN, CDR2 SVGIG (reference sequence). The CDR3 loop spans 11 amino acids.

The rearrangement links TRBV27 to TRBJ1-5; 7 nucleotides agree with TRBD1. The CDR3 consists of 17 residues. J lost 0 bases, V lost 0 bases, and 5 bases had no gene match. Per germline, CDR1 MNHEY and CDR2 SMNVEV (reference sequence). CDR3 protein: CASSLSWDSYSNQPQHF. In nucleotides, the CDR3 is TGTGCCAGCAGTTTATCGTGGGACAGCTATAGCAATCAGCCCCAGCATTTT.

The chain combines TRBV9 with TRBJ1-3; D is ambiguous. V was clipped by 4 bases and J by 4 bases, with 15 bases between them. The CDR3 contains 15 residues. The V gene's germline CDR1 is SGDLS and CDR2 YYNGEE. CDR3 residues: CASSNGLGYGNTIYF. The CDR3 nucleotides read TGTGCCAGCAGCAACGGGCTTGGGTACGGAAACACCATATATTTT.

The chain couples TRBV2 to TRBJ2-1; 9 bases align to TRBD1. The CDR3 covers 11 residues. CDR1 is SNHLY, CDR2 FYNNEI, per germline. V gave up 6 bases and J gave up 16 bases; unmatched junction bases: 7. CDR3 nucleotides: TGTGCCAGCAGCCCCGACAGGGGGGTCTTCTTC. This translates into CASSPDRGVFF.

With regard to this clone: Other nucleotide sequences from this sample produce the same CDR3. The chain couples TRBV5-1 to TRBJ2-3; the match to TRBD2 covers 10 bases. CDR3 length: 16 amino acids. V dropped 0 bases and J dropped 1; count of bases not matched to a gene: 2. The germline V gene encodes CDR1 SGHRS and CDR2 YFSETQ. CDR3 region: CASSLALAGGTDTQYF. CDR3 bases: TGCGCCAGCAGCTTGGCCCTAGCGGGGGGCACAGATACGCAGTATTTT.

The gene calls are TRBV2 and TRBJ2-2, with D perhaps TRBD1 or TRBD2 (6 bases each). V lost 7 bases and J 0 bases, leaving 15 bases between the germline ends. The germline gives CDR1 SNHLY, CDR2 FYNNEI. The CDR3 covers 16 residues. In nucleotides, the CDR3 is TGTGCCAGCACCCTCTCGGGGGCGTCGAACACCGGGGAGCTGTTTTTT. Translating gives CASTLSGASNTGELFF. The full variable domain, in which reference TRBV2 and TRBJ2-2 provide the parts outside the CDR3, is EPEVTQTPSHQVTQMGQEVILRCVPISNHLYFYWYRQILGQKVEFLVSFYNNEISEKSEIFDDQFSVERPDGSNFTLKIRSTKLEDSAMYFCASTLSGASNTGELFFGEGSRLTVL.

The chain has TRBV5-1 and TRBJ1-1; the D gene is possibly TRBD1 (6 bases). This CDR3 is 14 amino acids long. V dropped 1 base and J dropped 6 bases, with 13 bases sitting between them. Germline V gene lookup returns CDR1 SGHRS and CDR2 YFSETQ. The DNA of the CDR3 is TGCGCCAGCAGCTTGAATACAGGGATGGCTGAAGCTTTCTTT. As protein: CASSLNTGMAEAFF.

This sequence joins TRBV7-3 and TRBJ2-3, with D tentatively TRBD1 or TRBD2 (5 bases each). Germline V gene lookup returns CDR1 SGHTA and CDR2 FQGTGA. The CDR3 length is 13 residues. Trimming removed 5 bases at V and 6 bases at J, with 12 bases between. CDR3 residues: CASSGGIGDTQYF. Written as DNA, the CDR3 is TGTGCCAGCAGCGGGGGAATCGGGGATACGCAGTATTTT.

The gene calls are TRBV5-1 and TRBJ2-2; D not certain. The CDR3 covers 14 residues. Trimming took off 5 bases at V and 0 bases at J, with 8 bases between the two ends. Germline V gene sequence: CDR1 SGHRS, CDR2 YFSETQ. The CDR3, as DNA: TGCGCCAGCAGAGCAGACGCGAACACCGGGGAGCTGTTTTTT. This gives the protein CASRADANTGELFF.

The rearrangement uses TRBV11-3 and TRBJ1-1, with D unresolved. There are 14 residues in the CDR3. CDR1 is SGHNT, CDR2 YENEEA, per germline. V shed 2 bases and J shed 5 bases, with 12 bases lying between them. CDR3 region: CASSLPPGRTEAFF. The CDR3 DNA sequence: TGTGCCAGCAGCTTACCCCCGGGTAGGACTGAAGCTTTCTTT. Full variable domain (missing parts from reference TRBV11-3 and TRBJ1-1): EAGVVQSPRYKIIEKKQPVAFWCNPISGHNTLYWYLQNLGQGPELLIRYENEEAVDDSQLPKDRFSAERLKGVDSTLKIQPAELGDSAVYLCASSLPPGRTEAFFGQGTRLTVV.

In nucleotides, the CDR3 is TGTGCCAGCAGAATTAGCGGGAGATCCTACGAGCAGTACTTC. Its protein product is CASRISGRSYEQYF. The chain joins TRBV13 to TRBJ2-7; 9 bases match TRBD2. J lost 1 base, V lost 6 bases, and 4 bases had no gene match. From germline, CDR1 is PRHDT and CDR2 FYEKMQ (reference sequence). CDR3 length: 14 residues.

This clone was recorded only once. The sample has other DNA sequences that encode this CDR3 too. V and J are TRBV7-9 and TRBJ2-2; D call uncertain. V was pared by 5 bases and J by 4 bases, with 2 bases between. In germline, CDR1 is SEHNR, CDR2 FQNEAQ (reference sequence). The CDR3 runs to 11 residues. CDR3 region: CASSLTGELFF. In nucleotides, the CDR3 is TGTGCCAGCAGCCTCACCGGGGAGCTGTTTTTT.

As concerns this clone: Within the sample, other DNA sequences also encode this same CDR3. The chain joins TRBV5-8 to TRBJ2-7; D is undetermined. CDR1 and CDR2 (germline): SGHTS, YDEGEE. Trimming stripped 4 bases from V and 4 bases from J, with 9 bases between. The CDR3 contains 12 residues. The CDR3 loop is CASSLQGYEQYF. DNA of the CDR3: TGTGCCAGCAGCCTTCAAGGATACGAGCAGTACTTC.

This clone was observed a single time. The genes are TRBV29-1 and TRBJ2-7; 7 nucleotides agree with TRBD2. V gave up 5 bases and J gave up 2 bases; unmatched junction bases: 9. Per the germline V gene, CDR1 is SQVTM and CDR2 is ANQGSEA. The CDR3 is made up of 14 amino acids. The CDR3 sequence: CSVTGLEHAYEQYF. In DNA, the CDR3 is TGCAGCGTTACCGGACTAGAACATGCCTACGAGCAGTACTTC.

The J gene is TRBJ1-4, the V gene TRBV28; 7 bases match TRBD1. V lost 5 bases and J lost 3; bases outside the gene matches: 9. Per germline, CDR1 MDHEN and CDR2 SYDVKM. This CDR3 region has 16 residues. CDR3 in amino acids: CASSQGGVWANEKLFF. DNA of the CDR3: TGTGCCAGCAGTCAGGGGGGAGTTTGGGCTAATGAAAAACTGTTTTTT.